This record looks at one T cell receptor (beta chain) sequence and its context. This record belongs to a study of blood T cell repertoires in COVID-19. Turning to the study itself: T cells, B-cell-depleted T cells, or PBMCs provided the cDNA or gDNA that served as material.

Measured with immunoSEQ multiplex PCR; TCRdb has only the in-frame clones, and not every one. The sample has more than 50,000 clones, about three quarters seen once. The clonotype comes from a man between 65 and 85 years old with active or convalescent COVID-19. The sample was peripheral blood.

CDR3 sequence reads: CASSLGLQNTGELFF. CDR3 in DNA: TGTGCCAGCAGCCTGGGACTACAGAACACCGGGGAGCTGTTTTTT. The V gene is TRBV4-2, the J gene TRBJ2-2, with TRBD2 identical over 7 bases. Per the germline V gene, CDR1 is LGHNA and CDR2 is YNFKEQ. Germline trimming cut 4 bases from V and 1 base from J; bases unmatched to any gene: 3. The CDR3 length is 15 residues.